Listed below are T cell receptor beta chains from one sample, sequenced in a study of post-analysis software for immune sequencing data. TCRdb redid the calling of the PCR reads with MiXCR, one entry per CDR3 protein. In the table there are about 500,000 distinct CDR3 sequences, nearly 45% of which are singletons. The sequenced sample was blood. Source of these receptors: a girl between 10 and 17 years old with multiple sclerosis. Both conserved end residues are part of each CDR3. D genes are given only for firm matches. A clone size is listed for some rows: how often the clone was seen (once, few, many), or a class if it is expanded.

J	V	size	length	D	CDR3	DNA
TRBJ2-1	TRBV7-9	-	16	-	CASSLSALLPSAEQFF	TGTGCCAGCAGCTTATCGGCGCTCCTGCCGTCGGCGGAGCAGTTCTTC
TRBJ2-7	TRBV14	-	16	TRBD1	CASSHLPGTGLGEQYF	TGTGCCAGCAGCCACCTCCCCGGGACAGGGCTAGGCGAGCAGTACTTC
TRBJ2-7	TRBV5-1	few	14	-	CASSLTGTAYEQYF	TGCGCCAGCAGCTTGACGGGGACCGCCTACGAGCAGTACTTC
TRBJ1-2	TRBV27	once	12	TRBD1	CASSSGTDGYTF	TGTGCCAGCAGTTCCGGGACAGATGGCTACACCTTC
TRBJ1-2	TRBV4-1	few	14	-	CASSQSEGNYGYTF	TGCGCCAGCAGCCAAAGTGAGGGGAACTATGGCTACACCTTC
TRBJ2-5	TRBV3-1	-	15	TRBD1	CASSQDSDRGDEQYF	TGTGCCAGCAGCCAAGATTCGGACAGGGGAGATGAGCAGTACTTC
TRBJ2-1	TRBV7-9	-	12	-	CASSLAATEQFF	TGTGCCAGCAGCTTAGCGGCTACGGAGCAGTTCTTC
TRBJ1-1	TRBV9	-	13	-	CASSVVYVGEAFF	TGTGCCAGCAGCGTAGTCTACGTTGGAGAAGCTTTCTTT
TRBJ2-3	TRBV4-1	few	15	TRBD2	CASSLSGRNTDTQYF	TGCGCCAGCAGCCTCAGCGGGAGGAACACAGATACGCAGTATTTT
TRBJ2-1	TRBV7-9	-	16	TRBD2	CASSSTGTSVKNEQFF	TGTGCCAGCAGCTCCACCGGGACTAGCGTCAAGAATGAGCAGTTCTTC
TRBJ2-1	TRBV7-2	-	16	TRBD2	CASSPGGLAGGGEQFF	TGTGCCAGCAGCCCAGGGGGTTTAGCGGGAGGTGGAGAGCAGTTCTTC
TRBJ2-7	TRBV10-3	few	11	TRBD1	CAIQGAYEQYF	TGTGCCATTCAGGGGGCCTACGAGCAGTACTTC
TRBJ2-1	TRBV4-1	few	18	TRBD2	CASSQLPSGSLNYNEQFF	TGCGCCAGCAGCCAGTTACCTAGCGGGAGTCTGAATTACAATGAGCAGTTCTTC
TRBJ2-1	TRBV10-2	few	14	TRBD2	CASSEIAGNREQFF	TGCGCCAGCAGTGAAATAGCGGGGAATCGTGAGCAGTTCTTC
TRBJ2-7	TRBV27	-	15	TRBD1	CASRQAGTGGWEQYF	TGTGCCAGCAGGCAGGCCGGGACAGGGGGCTGGGAGCAGTACTTC
TRBJ2-1	TRBV4-1	-	20	TRBD2	CASSQERGLAGADSYNEQFF	TGCGCCAGCAGCCAAGAAAGGGGACTAGCGGGAGCCGACTCCTACAATGAGCAGTTCTTC
TRBJ1-1	TRBV20-1	-	13	-	CSARPGLATEAFF	TGCAGTGCTAGACCAGGGTTGGCCACTGAAGCTTTCTTT
TRBJ1-6	TRBV12-3/TRBV12-4	few	14	-	CASSFLQRNSPLHF	TGTGCCAGCAGTTTTTTACAGAGAAATTCACCCCTCCACTTT
TRBJ2-4	TRBV7-8	-	15	TRBD2	CASSDPTSGRNIQYF	TGTGCCAGCAGCGACCCGACTAGCGGTCGGAACATTCAGTACTTC
TRBJ2-3	TRBV29-1	-	15	TRBD2	CSVEDRGVSTDTQYF	TGCAGCGTTGAAGATCGGGGGGTTTCCACAGATACGCAGTATTTT
TRBJ2-5	TRBV6-5	few	12	-	CASSRGTGTQYF	TGTGCCAGCAGCAGGGGTACGGGGACCCAGTACTTC
TRBJ2-1	TRBV11-1	-	15	TRBD2	CASSLLGLEDYEQFF	TGTGCCAGCAGCTTACTAGGACTAGAGGATTATGAGCAGTTCTTC
TRBJ2-7	TRBV7-6	-	14	-	CASSSGASSYEQYF	TGTGCCAGCAGCTCCGGTGCTAGCTCCTACGAGCAGTACTTC
TRBJ2-1	TRBV23-1	few	16	TRBD1	CAREQEPGQGFHEQFF	TGCGCCAGAGAACAAGAACCGGGACAGGGGTTCCATGAGCAGTTCTTC
TRBJ2-1	TRBV7-2	few	13	TRBD2	CASSLWTSDEQFF	TGTGCCAGCAGCTTATGGACTAGCGATGAGCAGTTCTTC
TRBJ2-5	TRBV27	once	16	TRBD1	CASSLDTPGQGAEQYF	TGTGCCAGCAGTCTAGATACCCCGGGACAGGGGGCAGAGCAGTACTTC
TRBJ2-7	TRBV7-9	few	14	-	CASSPIPRAYEQYF	TGTGCCAGCAGCCCCATCCCCCGGGCTTACGAGCAGTACTTC
TRBJ2-3	TRBV6-2/TRBV6-3	-	11	-	CATGPTDTQYF	TGTGCCACAGGTCCCACAGATACGCAGTATTTT
TRBJ2-5	TRBV25-1	-	15	TRBD2	CASSLQTSGTETQYF	TGTGCCAGCAGTCTTCAGACTAGCGGGACAGAGACCCAGTACTTC
TRBJ2-2	TRBV6-1	-	14	-	CASSALFSTGELFF	TGTGCCAGCAGTGCCCTATTTTCCACCGGGGAGCTGTTTTTT